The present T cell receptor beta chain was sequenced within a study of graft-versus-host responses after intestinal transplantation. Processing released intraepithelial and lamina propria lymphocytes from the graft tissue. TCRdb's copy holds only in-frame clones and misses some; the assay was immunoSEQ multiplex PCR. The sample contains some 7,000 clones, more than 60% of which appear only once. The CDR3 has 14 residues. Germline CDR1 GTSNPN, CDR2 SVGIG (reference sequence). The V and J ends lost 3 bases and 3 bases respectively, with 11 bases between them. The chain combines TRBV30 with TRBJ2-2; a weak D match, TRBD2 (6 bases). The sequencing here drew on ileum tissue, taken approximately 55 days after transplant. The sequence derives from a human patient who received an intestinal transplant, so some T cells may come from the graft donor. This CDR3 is CAWSAGIYTGELFF. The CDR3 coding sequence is TGTGCCTGGAGCGCGGGGATTTACACCGGGGAGCTGTTTTTT.